A single T cell receptor beta chain is shown here with its context. These data are taken from a study of glioma-infiltrating T cells after dendritic cell vaccination. This sample's time point: after dendritic cell vaccination, including at tumor progression/relapse. The repertoire was sequenced with immunoSEQ multiplex PCR; TCRdb's copy has only in-frame clones and lacks some. The repertoire holds 85,000 to 100,000 clones, with about 81% as singletons. The starting material was blood, obtained after dendritic cell vaccination. The clonotype originates from a human donor with glioblastoma.

CDR3 sequence (DNA): TGTGCCAGCAGCGCAGGGACTAGCGGGAGCCGCAATGAGCAGTTCTTC. Translated: CASSAGTSGSRNEQFF. The chain combines TRBV9 with TRBJ2-1; 14 nucleotides agree with TRBD2. Germline trimming cut 3 bases from V and 6 bases from J; bases unmatched to any gene: 5. The length of the CDR3 is 16 residues. Germline V gene lookup returns CDR1 SGDLS and CDR2 YYNGEE.